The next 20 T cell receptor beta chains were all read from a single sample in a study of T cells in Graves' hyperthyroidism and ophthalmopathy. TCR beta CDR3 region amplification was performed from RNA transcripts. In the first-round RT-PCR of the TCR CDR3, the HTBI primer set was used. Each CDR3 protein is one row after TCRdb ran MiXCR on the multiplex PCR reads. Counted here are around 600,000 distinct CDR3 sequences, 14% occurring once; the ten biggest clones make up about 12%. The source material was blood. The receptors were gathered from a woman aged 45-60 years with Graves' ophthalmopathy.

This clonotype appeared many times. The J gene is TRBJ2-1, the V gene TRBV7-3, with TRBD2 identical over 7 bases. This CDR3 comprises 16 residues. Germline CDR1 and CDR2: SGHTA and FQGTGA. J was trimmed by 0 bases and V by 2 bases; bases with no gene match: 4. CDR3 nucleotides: TGTGCCAGCAGCTTAGGTGGGAGGGCCTCCTACAATGAGCAGTTCTTC. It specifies CASSLGGRASYNEQFF.

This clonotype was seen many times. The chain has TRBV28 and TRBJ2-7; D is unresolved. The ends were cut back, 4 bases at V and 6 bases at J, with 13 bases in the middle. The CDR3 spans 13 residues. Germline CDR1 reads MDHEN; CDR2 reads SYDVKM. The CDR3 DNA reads TGTGCCAGCAGTTCTGCCGGGTTTTTCGAGCAGTACTTC. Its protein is CASSSAGFFEQYF.

As DNA, the CDR3 is TGTGCCAGCAGTGCCGGACAGCTCGGGGAGCTGTTTTTT. Translation gives CASSAGQLGELFF. The V and J genes are TRBV6-1 and TRBJ2-2; perhaps TRBD1 as D (6 bases). Germline values: CDR1 MNHNS, CDR2 SASEGT. The CDR3 is 13 amino acids. The V gene lost 4 bases and the J gene lost 7 bases, with 10 bases spanning the gap.

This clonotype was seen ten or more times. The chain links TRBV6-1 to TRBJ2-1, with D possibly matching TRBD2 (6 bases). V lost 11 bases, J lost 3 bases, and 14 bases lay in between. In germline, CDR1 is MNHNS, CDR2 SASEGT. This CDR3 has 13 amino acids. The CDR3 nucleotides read TGTGCCCCGGGGGAAAGACACTACAATGAGCAGTTCTTC. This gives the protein CAPGERHYNEQFF.

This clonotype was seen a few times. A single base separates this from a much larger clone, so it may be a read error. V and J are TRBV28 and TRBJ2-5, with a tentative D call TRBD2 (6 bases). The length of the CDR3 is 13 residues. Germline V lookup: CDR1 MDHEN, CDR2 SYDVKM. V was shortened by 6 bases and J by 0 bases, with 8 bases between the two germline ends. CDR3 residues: CASSRRDQETQYF. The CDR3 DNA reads TGTGCCAGCAGCCGGAGGGACCAAGAGACCCAGTACTTC.

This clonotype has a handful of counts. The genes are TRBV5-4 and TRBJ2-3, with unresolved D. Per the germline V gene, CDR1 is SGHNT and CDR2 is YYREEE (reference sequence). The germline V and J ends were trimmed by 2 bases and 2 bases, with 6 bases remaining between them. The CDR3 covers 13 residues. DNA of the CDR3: TGTGCCAGCAGCTTCCGCCACACAGATACGCAGTATTTT. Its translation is CASSFRHTDTQYF.

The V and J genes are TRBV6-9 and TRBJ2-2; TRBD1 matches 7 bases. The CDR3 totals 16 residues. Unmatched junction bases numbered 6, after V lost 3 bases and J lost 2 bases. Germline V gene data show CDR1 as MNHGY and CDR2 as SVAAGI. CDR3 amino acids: CASSYGRGRNTGELFF. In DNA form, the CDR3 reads TGTGCCAGCAGTTACGGCAGGGGGAGAAACACCGGGGAGCTGTTTTTT.

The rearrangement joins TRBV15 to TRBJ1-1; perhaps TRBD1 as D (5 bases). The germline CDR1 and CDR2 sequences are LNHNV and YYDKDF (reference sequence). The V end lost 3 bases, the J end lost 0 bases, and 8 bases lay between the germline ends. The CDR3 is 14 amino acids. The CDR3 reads CATSRDTMNTEAFF. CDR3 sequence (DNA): TGTGCCACCAGCAGGGACACAATGAACACTGAAGCTTTCTTT.

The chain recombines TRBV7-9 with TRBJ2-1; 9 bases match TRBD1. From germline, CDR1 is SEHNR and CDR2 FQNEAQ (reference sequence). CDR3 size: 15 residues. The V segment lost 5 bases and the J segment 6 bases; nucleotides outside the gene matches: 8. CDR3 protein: CASSTPGQGFNEQFF. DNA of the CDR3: TGTGCCAGCAGCACACCGGGACAGGGCTTCAATGAGCAGTTCTTC.

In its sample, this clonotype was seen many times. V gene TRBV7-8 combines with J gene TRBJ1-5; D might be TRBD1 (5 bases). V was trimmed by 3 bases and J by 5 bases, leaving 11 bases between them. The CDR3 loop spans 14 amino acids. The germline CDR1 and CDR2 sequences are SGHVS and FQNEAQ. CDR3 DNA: TGTGCCAGCAGCTTCTTAGGCAGGGATCAGCCCCAGCATTTT. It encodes CASSFLGRDQPQHF.

The CDR3 nucleotides read TGTGCCAGCAGACTCGTAGGCGCAGATACGCAGTATTTT. Translated: CASRLVGADTQYF. The V call is TRBV14, the J call TRBJ2-3, with D hard to call. This CDR3 is 13 amino acids long. Germline V gene sequence: CDR1 SGHDN, CDR2 FVKESK. V dropped 6 bases and J dropped 4 bases, with 11 bases sitting between them.

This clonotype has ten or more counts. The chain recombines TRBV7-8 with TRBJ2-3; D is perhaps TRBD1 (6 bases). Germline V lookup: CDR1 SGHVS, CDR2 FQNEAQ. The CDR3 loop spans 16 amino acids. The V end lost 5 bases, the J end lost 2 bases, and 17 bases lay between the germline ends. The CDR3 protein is CASSMTRGPPTDTQYF. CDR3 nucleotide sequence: TGTGCCAGCAGCATGACCAGGGGTCCCCCCACAGATACGCAGTATTTT.

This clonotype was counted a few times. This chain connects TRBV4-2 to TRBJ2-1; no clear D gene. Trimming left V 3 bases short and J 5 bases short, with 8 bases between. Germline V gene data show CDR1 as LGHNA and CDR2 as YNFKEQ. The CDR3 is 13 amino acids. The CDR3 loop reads CASSQRSHNEQFF. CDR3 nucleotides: TGTGCCAGCAGCCAGCGAAGCCACAATGAGCAGTTCTTC.

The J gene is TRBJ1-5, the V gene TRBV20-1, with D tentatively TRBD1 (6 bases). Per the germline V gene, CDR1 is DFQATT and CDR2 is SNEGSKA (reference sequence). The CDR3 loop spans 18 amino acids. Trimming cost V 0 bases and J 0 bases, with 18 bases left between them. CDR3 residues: CSARDESGGADSNQPQHF. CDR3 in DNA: TGCAGTGCTAGAGATGAATCGGGGGGGGCGGATAGCAATCAGCCCCAGCATTTT.

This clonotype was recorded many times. CDR3 region: CASSPRTGIGHGYTF. Written as DNA, the CDR3 is TGTGCCAGCAGCCCGAGGACAGGGATCGGGCATGGCTACACCTTC. V is TRBV7-2 and J is TRBJ1-2; 8 bases match TRBD1. Trimming removed 5 bases from V and 6 bases from J; junction bases left unmatched: 11. From germline, CDR1 is SGHTA and CDR2 FQGNSA. CDR3 length: 15 residues.

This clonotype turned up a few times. The CDR3 nucleotides read TGTGCCAGCAGTCGGGGCGGGACGGATGAGCAGTTCTTC. Translated, it gives CASSRGGTDEQFF. The chain carries TRBV28 and TRBJ2-1; maybe TRBD2 (6 bases). V was cut by 5 bases and J by 8 bases, with 13 bases left in between. The CDR3 consists of 13 residues. Per germline, CDR1 MDHEN and CDR2 SYDVKM.

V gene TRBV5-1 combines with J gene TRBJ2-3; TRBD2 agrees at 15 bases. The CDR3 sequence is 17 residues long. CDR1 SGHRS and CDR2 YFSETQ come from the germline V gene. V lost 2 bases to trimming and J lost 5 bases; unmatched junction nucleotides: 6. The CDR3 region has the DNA TGCGCCAGCAGCTTCGGACTAGCGGGAGGGCAGGGAGATACGCAGTATTTT. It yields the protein CASSFGLAGGQGDTQYF.

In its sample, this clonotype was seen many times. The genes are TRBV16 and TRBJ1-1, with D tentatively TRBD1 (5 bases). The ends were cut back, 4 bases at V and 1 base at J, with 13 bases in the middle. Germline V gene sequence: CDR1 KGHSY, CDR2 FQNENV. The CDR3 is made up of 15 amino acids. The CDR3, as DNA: TGTGCCAGCAGCCGTTGGACAAGTGGGAACACTGAAGCTTTCTTT. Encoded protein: CASSRWTSGNTEAFF.

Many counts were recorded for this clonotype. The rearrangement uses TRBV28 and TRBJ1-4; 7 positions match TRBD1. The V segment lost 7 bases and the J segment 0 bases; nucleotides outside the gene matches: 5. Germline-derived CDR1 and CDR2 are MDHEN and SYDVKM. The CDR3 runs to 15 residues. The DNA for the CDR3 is TGTGCCAGCAAACCAGGGACAGCAACTAATGAAAAACTGTTTTTT. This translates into CASKPGTATNEKLFF.

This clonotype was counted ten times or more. DNA for the CDR3: TGCAGTGCAACCGGGACAGGAAATGAAAAACTGTTTTTT. Translation: CSATGTGNEKLFF. This chain joins TRBV20-1 and TRBJ1-4; 8 nucleotides agree with TRBD1. CDR1 is DFQATT, CDR2 SNEGSKA, per germline (reference sequence). The CDR3 covers 13 residues. V gave up 6 bases and J gave up 5 bases; unmatched junction bases: 5.